This T cell receptor beta chain was sequenced during a study of blood T cells in healthy people across ages. Each sample had at least 6 million PBMCs isolated. V lost 2 bases to trimming and J lost 0 bases, with 7 bases between them. CDR3 size: 14 residues. The germline V gene encodes CDR1 SGHDN and CDR2 FVKESK. Alongside a J-beta primer mix, a sample-barcoded 5' primer served in a second PCR lasting about 7 to 12 cycles. A tag from a template-switch adaptor with 12 random nucleotides marked each cDNA molecule. The yield of each sample was at least 2.5 million CDR3-containing paired-end reads. TCRdb passed the 5' RACE reads through MiXCR, listing each CDR3 protein once. The sample consists of some 1.4 million distinct CDR3 sequences, roughly 40% of them appearing once. Study results and limitations: The lack of PBMC sorting stopped any conclusive naive versus antigen-experienced comparison.

For this clonotype: Its antigen is as yet unknown.

The material sequenced was blood. This sequence joins TRBV14 and TRBJ1-2; D not certain. The clonotype originates from a woman between 18 and 29 years old in good health. As DNA, the CDR3 is TGTGCCAGCAGCCAAAGATGGGCTAACTATGGCTACACCTTC. Translating it yields CASSQRWANYGYTF.